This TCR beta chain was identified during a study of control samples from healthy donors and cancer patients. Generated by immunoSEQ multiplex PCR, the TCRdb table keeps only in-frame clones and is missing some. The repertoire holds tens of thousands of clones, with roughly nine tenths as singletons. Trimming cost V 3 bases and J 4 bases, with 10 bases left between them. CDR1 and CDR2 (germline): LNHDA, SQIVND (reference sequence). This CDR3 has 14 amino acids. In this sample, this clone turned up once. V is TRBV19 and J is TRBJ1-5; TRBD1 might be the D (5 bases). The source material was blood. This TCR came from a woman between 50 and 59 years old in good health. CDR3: CASSMSQGNQPQHF. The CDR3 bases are TGTGCCAGTAGTATGTCGCAGGGAAATCAGCCCCAGCATTTT.